This T cell receptor (beta chain) was documented in a study of cytomegalovirus exposure and HLA in healthy donors. Study-level results: There were some public TCRs occurring in many donors, but most TCR sequences were rare. A prior analysis recorded that most TCR beta V segments were productive about 90% or about 30% of the time.

The CDR3 has 13 amino acids. Trimming took 5 bases from V and 5 from J, leaving 12 bases between them. Germline V gene data show CDR1 as MDHEN and CDR2 as SYDVKM. Turning to this clone: Its specificity is unknown.

Primers for the PCR totalled 60 Vbeta and 13 Jbeta. Repertoires were generated with immunoSEQ multiplex PCR, while TCRdb's copy carries only in-frame clones and drops some. This sample has around 100,000 clones, with around 77% found just once. Input material: PBMCs. The receptor comes from a woman aged 55-70 years in good health and CMV-seropositive. The V gene is TRBV28, the J gene TRBJ1-2; perhaps TRBD1 as D (6 bases). CDR3 in amino acids: CASSPGRGYGYTF. Written as DNA, the CDR3 is TGTGCCAGCAGTCCCGGAAGGGGGTATGGCTACACCTTC.